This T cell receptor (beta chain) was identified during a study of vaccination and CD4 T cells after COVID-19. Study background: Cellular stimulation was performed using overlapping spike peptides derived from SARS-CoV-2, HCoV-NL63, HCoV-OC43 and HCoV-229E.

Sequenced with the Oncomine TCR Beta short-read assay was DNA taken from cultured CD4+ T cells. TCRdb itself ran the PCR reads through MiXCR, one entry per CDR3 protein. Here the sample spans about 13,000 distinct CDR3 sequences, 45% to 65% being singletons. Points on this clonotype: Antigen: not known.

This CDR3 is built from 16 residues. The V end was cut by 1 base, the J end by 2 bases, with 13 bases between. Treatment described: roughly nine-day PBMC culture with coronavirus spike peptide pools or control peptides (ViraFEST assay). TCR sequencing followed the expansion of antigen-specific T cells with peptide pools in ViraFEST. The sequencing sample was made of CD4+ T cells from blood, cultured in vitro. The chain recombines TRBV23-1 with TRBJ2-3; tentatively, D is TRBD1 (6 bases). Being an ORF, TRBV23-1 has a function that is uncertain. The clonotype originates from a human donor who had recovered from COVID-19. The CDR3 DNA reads TGCGCCAGCAGTCAATGGGGGCAGGAGAACACAGATACGCAGTATTTT. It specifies CASSQWGQENTDTQYF.